The 11 T cell receptor beta chains reported below all come from one sample, sequenced in a study of T cells in Graves' hyperthyroidism and ophthalmopathy. RNA transcripts were the template for amplifying TCR beta CDR3 regions. HTBI primers were employed in a first-round RT-PCR of the TCR CDR3. MiXCR was run by TCRdb on the multiplex PCR reads, yielding one entry per CDR3 protein. The table has 300,000 or so distinct CDR3 sequences, roughly 17% seen once. Material for sequencing was blood. Receptors originate from a man under 40 with Graves' hyperthyroidism.

V and J are TRBV9 and TRBJ1-2, with TRBD1 identical over 11 bases. This CDR3 has 18 residues. V shed 0 bases and J 1 base; nucleotides not matched to a gene: 8. CDR1 and CDR2 (germline): SGDLS, YYNGEE. CDR3 bases: TGTGCCAGCAGCGTAGACCCGGACAGGGGGCGAAGTAACTATGGCTACACCTTC. Translating it yields CASSVDPDRGRSNYGYTF.

With respect to this clonotype: This may stem from a read error, because a much larger clone lies one nucleotide away. The V and J genes are TRBV20-1 and TRBJ2-7; 9 bases map to TRBD1. The CDR3 runs 15 residues. Germline V lookup: CDR1 DFQATT, CDR2 SNEGSKA (reference sequence). The CDR3 loop reads CSARAGRDRVYEPYF. The CDR3 bases are TGCAGTGCTAGAGCGGGAAGGGACAGGGTCTACGAGCCGTACTTC.

Ten or more counts support this clonotype. This chain links TRBV4-1 with TRBJ1-1; possible D gene TRBD1, 6 bases. The CDR3 spans 13 residues. Between the trimmed V and J ends, which lost 2 bases and 6 bases, there was a span of 10 bases. CDR1 and CDR2 (germline): MGHRA, YSYEKL. DNA for the CDR3: TGCGCCAGCAGCCAACACCACAGGGCTGAAGCTTTCTTT. Its translation: CASSQHHRAEAFF.

This clonotype was counted only a few times. The genes are TRBV5-1 and TRBJ1-2, with D uncertain. The CDR3 extends over 14 amino acids. Trimming took 0 bases from V and 2 from J, leaving 8 bases between them. Germline CDR1 reads SGHRS; CDR2 reads YFSETQ. CDR3 loop: CASSLDPGNYGYTF. Written as DNA, the CDR3 is TGCGCCAGCAGCTTGGATCCGGGCAACTATGGCTACACCTTC.

In this sample, this clonotype turned up many times. CDR3 protein: CASSLTSGRGYEQYF. The CDR3 DNA follows: TGTGCCAGCAGCTTAACTAGCGGGAGGGGATACGAGCAGTACTTC. This chain links TRBV7-3 with TRBJ2-7; 11 bases agree with TRBD2. The CDR3 covers 15 residues. Trimming at V came to 0 bases and at J to 4 bases, leaving 2 bases not matched to a gene. CDR1 and CDR2 (germline): SGHTA, FQGTGA.

Ten or more counts support this clonotype. The rearrangement links TRBV11-2 to TRBJ2-3, with D hard to call. Trimming cost V 4 bases and J 2 bases, with 13 bases left between them. In germline, CDR1 is SGHAT, CDR2 FQNNGV. The CDR3 is 15 amino acids. The CDR3 coding sequence is TGTGCCAGCAGCTCCACCGGTGGCACCACAGATACGCAGTATTTT. Translated: CASSSTGGTTDTQYF.

CDR3 loop: CASSFDWETGANVLTF. CDR3 DNA: TGTGCCAGCAGTTTCGATTGGGAAACTGGGGCCAACGTCCTGACTTTC. The chain has TRBV12-3 or TRBV12-4 and TRBJ2-6; D is ambiguous. The CDR3 length is 16 residues. The V gene lost 3 bases and the J gene lost 2 bases, with 11 bases spanning the gap.

This clonotype has at least ten counts. As DNA, the CDR3 is TGCAGTGCTAGATCCTGGACTAGCTCTGAGCAGTTCTTC. Translation: CSARSWTSSEQFF. This chain uses TRBV20-1 with TRBJ2-1, with 8 nucleotides matching TRBD2. CDR3 length equals 13 residues. Germline V gives CDR1 DFQATT, CDR2 SNEGSKA (reference sequence). The J segment lost 9 bases and the V segment lost 2 bases, leaving 6 bases of the junction unmatched.

This clonotype was detected many times. V usage is TRBV11-2 and J usage is TRBJ2-5; D gene unclear. Germline loops: CDR1 SGHAT, CDR2 FQNNGV. V was cut by 6 bases and J by 10 bases, with 15 bases left in between. CDR3 length: 12 amino acids. The DNA for the CDR3 is TGTGCCAGCAGTCTTAGCAGAGTTGGCCAGTACTTC. It specifies CASSLSRVGQYF.

This clonotype has a count of ten or more. J is TRBJ2-7 and V is TRBV30; 11 bases fit TRBD2. The ends lost 3 bases at V and 3 bases at J; junction bases unmatched: 4. Germline V gives CDR1 GTSNPN, CDR2 SVGIG (reference sequence). The CDR3 is 14 residues long. DNA of the CDR3: TGTGCCTGGAGCCTACTAGCGGGGGACTACGAGCAGTACTTC. Its translation is CAWSLLAGDYEQYF.

In this sample, this clonotype turned up many times. V and J are TRBV28 and TRBJ2-5; TRBD2 matches 12 bases. Germline values: CDR1 MDHEN, CDR2 SYDVKM. V gave up 3 bases and J gave up 8 bases; unmatched junction bases: 16. The CDR3 has 18 amino acids. CDR3 DNA: TGTGCCAGCAGTTTCACCCTCCTAGCGGGAGGGCCCTCCCAAACCCAGTACTTC. Its protein product is CASSFTLLAGGPSQTQYF. The entire variable domain, with the rest obtained from reference TRBV28 and TRBJ2-5, is as follows: DVKVTQSSRYLVKRTGEKVFLECVQDMDHENMFWYRQDPGLGLRLIYFSYDVKMKEKGDIPEGYSVSREKKERFSLILESASTNQTSMYLCASSFTLLAGGPSQTQYFGPGTRLLVL.